This record looks at one T cell receptor (beta chain) sequence and its context. Its cognate antigen is unknown. This entry is derived from a study of blood T cells in healthy people across ages. Germline V lookup: CDR1 SGHRS, CDR2 YFSETQ. The CDR3 is 15 residues long. V gave up 4 bases and J gave up 11 bases, with 24 bases separating them. Regarding the study as a whole: Both naive CD4+ cell counts and diversity were greater in long-lived donors than in aged donors. The fall in TCR beta diversity per million T cells was roughly linear with age.

A second PCR of roughly 7 to 11 cycles used a sample-barcoded 5' primer and a J-beta primer mix. TCRdb re-analysed the 5' RACE reads in MiXCR, keeping a single row per CDR3 protein. This sample has 1.5 million to 2 million distinct CDR3 sequences; 28% occur once, and the top ten carry 7% to 9%. This chain joins TRBV5-1 and TRBJ1-1; perhaps TRBD1 as D (6 bases). The sample was blood. The TCR was taken from a woman in her 30s in good health. The CDR3 nucleotides read TGCGCCAGCAGCCTCCTCTTGGGGGGGGCGGCGAGGGCTTTCTTT. It translates to CASSLLLGGAARAFF.